The 16 T cell receptor beta chains below were found in one sample sequenced in a study of neoadjuvant nivolumab and ipilimumab in lung cancer. This table comes from immunoSEQ multiplex PCR, and its TCRdb copy is limited to in-frame clones, with some not included. The sample includes 13,000 or so clones, approximately 96% of them seen just once. The source material was peripheral blood, sampled after neoadjuvant nivolumab, alone or with ipilimumab, at or shortly before surgery. The receptors stem from an adult with non-small cell lung cancer.

The chain combines TRBV10-3 with TRBJ2-5; 7 bases map to TRBD2. Germline loops: CDR1 ENHRY, CDR2 SYGVKD. The CDR3 is made up of 14 amino acids. Trimming at V came to 3 bases and at J to 5 bases, leaving 6 bases not matched to a gene. DNA for the CDR3: TGTGCCATCAGTGACCGGGGAGGGGAGGAGACCCAGTACTTC. Amino acid sequence: CAISDRGGEETQYF.

V is TRBV14 and J is TRBJ2-1; D unresolved. V gave up 0 bases and J gave up 4 bases, with 4 bases separating them. There are 13 residues in the CDR3. The germline gives CDR1 SGHDN, CDR2 FVKESK. As DNA, the CDR3 is TGTGCCAGCAGCCAAGACGGTTACAATGAGCAGTTCTTC. Protein: CASSQDGYNEQFF.

The rearrangement joins TRBV11-2 to TRBJ1-4, with D maybe TRBD1 (6 bases). The CDR3 sequence is 17 residues long. Looked up from germline, CDR1 is SGHAT and CDR2 is FQNNGV. V gave up 1 base and J gave up 0 bases, with 12 bases separating them. The CDR3 loop reads CASSLGDTIPTNEKLFF. DNA of the CDR3: TGTGCCAGCAGCTTAGGGGACACGATTCCAACTAATGAAAAACTGTTTTTT.

The chain employs TRBV7-2 and TRBJ2-2; 8 nucleotides agree with TRBD2. Germline CDR1 reads SGHTA; CDR2 reads FQGNSA. Losses at the gene ends were 7 bases for V and 6 bases for J; bases not matched to a gene: 7. The CDR3 runs to 14 residues. This CDR3 reads CASKRTSTAGELFF. The CDR3 DNA reads as TGTGCCAGCAAGAGGACTAGCACCGCCGGGGAGCTGTTTTTT.

The V call is TRBV5-1, the J call TRBJ2-3; D is undetermined. Germline V gene lookup returns CDR1 SGHRS and CDR2 YFSETQ. Between the trimmed V and J ends, which lost 0 bases and 6 bases, there was a span of 14 bases. The CDR3 is 15 amino acids. The CDR3 nucleotides read TGCGCCAGCAGCTTGGCTCTTTTGGGTCAGGATACGCAGTATTTT. Amino acids: CASSLALLGQDTQYF.

The rearrangement uses TRBV18 and TRBJ2-7; D is uncertain. V lost 3 bases and J lost 4, with 10 bases in between. Per the germline V gene, CDR1 is KGHSH and CDR2 is LQKENI. The length of the CDR3 is 13 residues. The CDR3 coding sequence is TGTGCCAGCTCACCGCGGCAGGATTACGAGCAGTACTTC. Its protein product is CASSPRQDYEQYF.

The V call is TRBV18, the J call TRBJ2-7, with TRBD1 matching 8 bases. V lost 1 base and J lost 7; bases outside the gene matches: 9. CDR3 length: 15 amino acids. Per germline, CDR1 KGHSH and CDR2 LQKENI. CDR3 in amino acids: CASSPRTGTFEEQYF. CDR3 in DNA: TGTGCCAGCTCACCACGGACAGGGACGTTTGAAGAGCAGTACTTC. Full variable domain (missing parts from reference TRBV18 and TRBJ2-7): NAGVMQNPRHLVRRRGQEARLRCSPMKGHSHVYWYRQLPEEGLKFMVYLQKENIIDESGMPKERFSAEFPKEGPSILRIQQVVRGDSAAYFCASSPRTGTFEEQYFGPGTRLTVT.

The rearrangement links TRBV29-1 to TRBJ2-7, with a tentative D call TRBD2 (5 bases). V was pared by 3 bases and J by 5 bases, with 11 bases between. The CDR3 covers 12 residues. Germline-derived CDR1 and CDR2 are SQVTM and ANQGSEA. CDR3 amino acids: CSVDRGRNEQYF. In DNA, the CDR3 is TGCAGCGTTGATCGCGGGCGCAACGAGCAGTACTTC.

In its sample, this clone was seen once. The chain employs TRBV18 and TRBJ2-7, with TRBD2 matching 8 bases. The CDR3 length is 14 residues. The germline gives CDR1 KGHSH, CDR2 LQKENI. V gave up 1 base and J gave up 5 bases; unmatched junction bases: 4. The CDR3 here is CASSPLAGSDEQYF. Written as DNA, the CDR3 is TGTGCCAGCTCACCACTAGCGGGAAGCGACGAGCAGTACTTC.

V gene TRBV5-1 combines with J gene TRBJ1-2; D is ambiguous. This CDR3 has 13 residues. Trimming stripped 1 base from V and 3 bases from J, with 7 bases between. Germline assignment: CDR1 SGHRS and CDR2 YFSETQ. CDR3 coding DNA: TGCGCCAGCAGCTTGACAGACTACTATGGCTACACCTTC. As protein: CASSLTDYYGYTF.

The J gene is TRBJ2-5, the V gene TRBV5-1; D is unresolved. Looked up from germline, CDR1 is SGHRS and CDR2 is YFSETQ. The CDR3 totals 13 residues. The V end lost 2 bases, the J end lost 4 bases, and 9 bases lay between the germline ends. Written as DNA, the CDR3 is TGCGCCAGCAGCTTCAGTGTTCGAGAGACCCAGTACTTC. It encodes CASSFSVRETQYF.

V gene TRBV5-5 combines with J gene TRBJ2-5; TRBD2 matches at 8 bases. The CDR3 has 15 amino acids. J gave up 2 bases and V 0 bases, and 3 bases lay outside the gene matches. Germline CDR1 reads SGHKS; CDR2 reads YYEKEE (reference sequence). The CDR3 DNA reads as TGTGCCAGCAGCTTGGCCGGACTAGCACAAGAGACCCAGTACTTC. Encoded protein: CASSLAGLAQETQYF.

The V gene is TRBV7-2, the J gene TRBJ2-2; 7 nucleotides agree with TRBD1. The V and J ends lost 5 bases and 4 bases, in that order; junction bases with no gene match: 7. The CDR3 loop spans 15 amino acids. CDR1 is SGHTA and CDR2 is FQGNSA in the germline V gene. The CDR3 sequence is CASSTHRGGTGELFF. In nucleotides, the CDR3 is TGTGCCAGCAGCACACACAGGGGTGGCACCGGGGAGCTGTTTTTT.

This rearrangement joins TRBV28 to TRBJ1-2; unclear D gene. Trimming took off 5 bases at V and 3 bases at J, with 7 bases between the two ends. Germline values: CDR1 MDHEN, CDR2 SYDVKM. This CDR3 has 12 amino acids. The CDR3 region is CASSPRDYGYTF. The CDR3 region has the DNA TGTGCCAGCAGTCCCCGAGACTATGGCTACACCTTC.

This chain links TRBV5-4 with TRBJ2-7, with D possibly called TRBD1 or TRBD2 (6 bases each). Germline V lookup: CDR1 SGHNT, CDR2 YYREEE (reference sequence). The CDR3 length is 14 residues. With 2 bases removed from V and 2 bases from J, the gap between germline ends came to 11 bases. The CDR3 bases are TGTGCCAGCAGCTTTGGGGGGCAAACCTACGAGCAGTACTTC. Translation gives CASSFGGQTYEQYF.

The chain couples TRBV18 to TRBJ2-5, with D unresolved. Trimming stripped 8 bases from V and 0 bases from J, with 10 bases between. This CDR3 has 13 amino acids. Germline lookup yields CDR1 KGHSH and CDR2 LQKENI. The CDR3 DNA sequence: TGTGCCAGCGGCCCCCGAGACCAAGAGACCCAGTACTTC. It yields the protein CASGPRDQETQYF.